The 18 T cell receptor beta chains in this list originate from one sample, sequenced in a study of shared clonotypes between healthy human individuals. Sequenced by immunoSEQ multiplex PCR; TCRdb stores in-frame clones only, minus some. This table has about 1.5 million clones, 95% to 99% appearing once. The sequenced material came from naive CD4+ T cells sorted from blood. Subset here: CD45RA+ positively selected. These receptor sequences come from a man aged 25-45 years in good health.

The chain carries TRBV5-1 and TRBJ1-4; perhaps TRBD1 as D (5 bases). The CDR3 has 15 residues. Germline assignment: CDR1 SGHRS and CDR2 YFSETQ. V lost 4 bases, J lost 5 bases, and 15 bases lay in between. The CDR3 sequence: CASSRGRDGNEKLFF. The CDR3, as DNA: TGCGCCAGCAGCCGCGGCCGGGACGGCAATGAAAAACTGTTTTTT.

This clone occurred once. The rearrangement joins TRBV9 to TRBJ2-7; possible D gene TRBD2, 5 bases. CDR1 is SGDLS, CDR2 YYNGEE, per germline. CDR3 length: 14 residues. Trimming stripped 0 bases from V and 1 base from J, with 8 bases between. CDR3 region: CASSVDPGSYEQYF. The CDR3 nucleotides are TGTGCCAGCAGCGTAGATCCGGGATCCTACGAGCAGTACTTC.

In this sample, this clone turned up once. The gene calls are TRBV28 and TRBJ2-3; D may be TRBD2 (5 bases). Trimming took 5 bases from V and 12 from J, leaving 15 bases between them. Germline V gene lookup returns CDR1 MDHEN and CDR2 SYDVKM. The CDR3 runs 12 residues. The CDR3 is CASSEPGGPQYF. The CDR3 DNA reads TGTGCCAGCAGTGAGCCCGGAGGCCCCCAGTATTTT.

The chain employs TRBV6-1 and TRBJ1-5; D call uncertain. V lost 3 bases, J lost 1 base, and 13 bases lay in between. The CDR3 loop spans 16 amino acids. CDR1 is MNHNS, CDR2 SASEGT, per germline. CDR3 nucleotide sequence: TGTGCCAGCAGTGAGGGATGGGGAAAAAGCAATCAGCCCCAGCATTTT. Translation gives CASSEGWGKSNQPQHF.

V is TRBV15 and J is TRBJ2-1, with 10 bases matching TRBD2. The germline V gene has CDR1 LNHNV and CDR2 YYDKDF (reference sequence). With V trimmed by 7 bases and J by 0 bases, 12 bases remained unmatched. This CDR3 spans 18 amino acids. The CDR3 protein is CATNLWTSGESSYNEQFF. The DNA for the CDR3 is TGTGCCACCAATTTATGGACTAGCGGCGAGAGCTCCTACAATGAGCAGTTCTTC.

The CDR3: CASSLWHFGNTEAFF. The CDR3 coding sequence is TGTGCCAGCAGCTTATGGCATTTTGGGAACACTGAAGCTTTCTTT. The V call is TRBV7-2, the J call TRBJ1-1; D is undetermined. The CDR3 loop spans 15 amino acids. Trimming pared 2 bases from V and 1 base from J, leaving 11 bases between. Germline assignment: CDR1 SGHTA and CDR2 FQGNSA.

This chain joins TRBV19 and TRBJ1-4; D is perhaps TRBD1 (5 bases). V lost 6 bases, J lost 5 bases, and 13 bases lay in between. CDR3 length: 14 amino acids. CDR1 is LNHDA and CDR2 is SQIVND in the germline V gene (reference sequence). The CDR3 region has the DNA TGTGCCAGTAGCCCGGGACCGGCGAATGAAAAACTGTTTTTT. It translates to CASSPGPANEKLFF.

The chain is built from TRBV27 and TRBJ2-5, with 7 bases identical to TRBD1. CDR3 length: 13 residues. CDR1 and CDR2 (germline): MNHEY, SMNVEV (reference sequence). V lost 6 bases, J lost 7 bases, and 8 bases stayed unmatched. Here the CDR3 DNA reads TGTGCCAGCAGACAAACAGGGGCCGGGACCCAGTACTTC. It codes for CASRQTGAGTQYF.

V and J are TRBV27 and TRBJ2-7; 7 positions agree with TRBD2. The germline V gene encodes CDR1 MNHEY and CDR2 SMNVEV (reference sequence). There are 15 residues in the CDR3. J gave up 0 bases and V 1 base, and 3 bases lay outside the gene matches. In nucleotides, the CDR3 is TGTGCCAGCAGTTTATGGCGGGAGCGCTCCTACGAGCAGTACTTC. Translating gives CASSLWRERSYEQYF.

A note on this clone: The same CDR3 also results from other DNA sequences found in this sample. The J gene is TRBJ2-5, the V gene TRBV6-5; 7 bases are shared with TRBD1. The CDR3 runs to 11 residues. Germline V lookup: CDR1 MNHEY, CDR2 SVGAGI. The J segment lost 4 bases and the V segment lost 10 bases, leaving 3 bases of the junction unmatched. The chain's CDR3 is CATRQGETQYF. The CDR3 DNA is TGTGCCACCAGACAGGGAGAGACCCAGTACTTC.

Comments on this clone: This sample includes further DNA sequences coding for the same CDR3. The chain carries TRBV25-1 and TRBJ2-1; 11 bases match TRBD2. Losses at the gene ends were 6 bases for V and 0 bases for J; bases not matched to a gene: 1. The length of the CDR3 is 15 residues. The germline V gene encodes CDR1 MGHDK and CDR2 SYGVNS. CDR3 in amino acids: CASSLAGGSYNEQFF. DNA of the CDR3: TGTGCCAGCAGCCTAGCGGGAGGCTCCTACAATGAGCAGTTCTTC.

The CDR3 nucleotides read TGTGCCACCAGCAGAGGCACCGGGACTAGCGGGAGTAATGAGCAGTTCTTC. Translation gives CATSRGTGTSGSNEQFF. This chain connects TRBV15 to TRBJ2-1; 14 bases map to TRBD2. This CDR3 region has 17 residues. Germline CDR1 is LNHNV and CDR2 is YYDKDF (reference sequence). V lost 1 base and J lost 7; bases outside the gene matches: 6.

The genes are TRBV10-3 and TRBJ2-3; 10 nucleotides match TRBD2. The V gene's germline CDR1 is ENHRY and CDR2 SYGVKD. This CDR3 spans 14 amino acids. The V segment lost 8 bases and the J segment 3 bases; nucleotides outside the gene matches: 5. Written as DNA, the CDR3 is TGTGCCATCTCCCTAGCGGGGGCGACAGATACGCAGTATTTT. It specifies CAISLAGATDTQYF.

The chain is built from TRBV10-3 and TRBJ2-7; TRBD2 might be the D (5 bases). Trimming removed 1 base from V and 5 bases from J, with 15 bases in between. CDR1 and CDR2 (germline): ENHRY, SYGVKD. This CDR3 spans 15 amino acids. The CDR3 here is CAISEYNGGSDEQYF. The CDR3 DNA follows: TGTGCCATCAGTGAGTATAACGGAGGTTCAGACGAGCAGTACTTC.

In its sample, this clone was seen once. CDR3 in amino acids: CASSERRVEQFF. In DNA form, the CDR3 reads TGTGCCAGCAGTGAAAGGCGGGTTGAGCAGTTCTTC. This sequence joins TRBV2 and TRBJ2-1, with D tentatively TRBD2 (5 bases). Looked up from germline, CDR1 is SNHLY and CDR2 is FYNNEI. V lost 2 bases and J lost 9, with 8 bases in between. This CDR3 spans 12 amino acids.

V usage is TRBV5-1 and J usage is TRBJ2-1; 12 nucleotides match TRBD2. J gave up 0 bases and V 4 bases, and 8 bases lay outside the gene matches. CDR1 SGHRS and CDR2 YFSETQ come from the germline V gene. This CDR3 comprises 18 residues. The CDR3 sequence is CASSTGLAGRSSYNEQFF. DNA of the CDR3: TGCGCCAGCAGCACCGGACTAGCGGGAAGGAGCTCCTACAATGAGCAGTTCTTC.

The J gene is TRBJ1-5, the V gene TRBV7-9, with D perhaps TRBD1 (6 bases). This CDR3 comprises 19 residues. The germline V and J ends were trimmed by 4 bases and 0 bases, with 22 bases remaining between them. Germline V gene sequence: CDR1 SEHNR, CDR2 FQNEAQ (reference sequence). DNA of the CDR3: TGTGCCAGCAGCTCCGGGGGGCAGGGTTTTTCCGATAGCAATCAGCCCCAGCATTTT. Protein: CASSSGGQGFSDSNQPQHF.

In nucleotides, the CDR3 is TGTGCCAGCAGCGAGGAGGGACAGAGGGACTACGAGCAGTACTTC. The encoded protein is CASSEEGQRDYEQYF. V and J are TRBV5-4 and TRBJ2-7; D possibly corresponds to TRBD1 (7 bases). The CDR3 length is 15 residues. Trimming took 4 bases from V and 3 from J, leaving 17 bases between them. Per germline, CDR1 SGHNT and CDR2 YYREEE (reference sequence).